This T cell receptor beta chain is from a study of T cell clonotyping in hematopoietic cell transplantation. Study context: Cytoreduction preceded collection of pretransplant recipient samples. General study points: Few recipient clonotypes overlapped donors; over 95% were de novo at given depth. After transplant, recipient diversity fell while pathologically expanded clonotypes grew through day 180.

Profiled with immunoSEQ multiplex PCR; TCRdb holds only in-frame clones, not every one. Of about 43,000 clones detected, less than 85% appear once; the ten largest clones hold 2.5% to 3%. On this clone: Antigen unknown.

Indicated time point: recipient sample about 28 days before transplant, after cytoreduction. J lost 9 bases, V lost 6 bases, and 15 bases had no gene match. The CDR3 totals 16 residues. Germline V gene sequence: CDR1 MGHDK, CDR2 SYGVNS. The J gene is TRBJ2-2, the V gene TRBV25-1; 8 nucleotides align to TRBD1. The clonotype comes from a man aged 60 to 75 with acute myeloid leukemia. Some clones in this sample may be carry-over from other donors' samples. This material consisted of peripheral blood mononuclear cells, taken before stem cell transplant. For the CDR3, the DNA is TGTGCCAGCAGCCGGGTTCCGGGACAGGAGGTACGGGAGCTGTTTTTT. This codes for CASSRVPGQEVRELFF.